The entry that follows covers one T cell receptor beta chain sequence. Which antigen it targets is not known. Per-base qualities were not stored, and no clone one base away is much larger. This sample stems from a study of OX40 agonist ivuxolimab in advanced cancers. About the investigation overall: Ivuxolimab was a fully human IgG2 agonistic monoclonal antibody targeting the costimulatory receptor OX40 (CD134). The point of sequencing TCRbeta in the periphery was to test whether ivuxolimab changed TCR sequence diversity and drove clonal T-cell expansion. Patients were allowed to have had prior anti-PD-1, anti-PD-L1 or anti-CTLA-4 therapy, and around two fifths of the dose-escalation patients had been treated with checkpoint inhibitors. Partial responses occurred in three dose-escalation patients: two with cutaneous melanoma and one with hepatocellular carcinoma. Intravenous ivuxolimab was administered to patients every 2 weeks at six dose levels: 0.01, 0.1, 0.3, 1.5, 3 and 10 mg/kg. Among the 52 dose-escalation patients, about 19 had hepatocellular carcinoma, roughly 15 melanoma, 9 renal cell carcinoma and 9 head and neck cancer. A male proportion of 75% to 85% and a mean age of approximately 61 years, ranging from about 23 to 90, were recorded for the dose-escalation cohort. The paper reports the monotherapy dose-escalation portion (N of about 56 patients) of the phase I ivuxolimab trial.

V loses 6 bases at its end and J loses 3 bases; junction bases beyond the gene matches: 8. The CDR3 runs 15 amino acids, cysteine and phenylalanine included. The only DNA kept is the CDR3, 45 bases in frame from the first base. From a lookup of the germline V gene, CDR1 and CDR2 are MDHEN and SYDVKM. What the research found in general, with its limitations: Low levels of normalized T-cell clonal expansion were also seen in some patients who did not respond. At doses from 0.1 to 3.0 mg/kg, clonal expansion was seen in both CD4+ and CD8+ blood T cells between baseline and week 6. After ivuxolimab, expanded clones were on average more numerous among CD8+ T cells than among CD4+ T cells. Which antigens the clonally expanded peripheral T cells were specific for was not determined. Partial responders in the 0.1-3.0 mg/kg groups had among the lowest normalized peripheral clonal expansion, especially among CD8+ T cells.

The trial excluded patients who had a history of autoimmune disease or who were on systemic immunosuppression. Peripheral blood for TCR sequencing was collected from all dose cohorts at baseline, on cycle 4 day 1, and on cycle 7 day 1. The samples were taken from a phase I, first-in-human, multicenter, open-label dose-escalation trial of ivuxolimab. Adults with locally advanced or metastatic head and neck squamous cell, hepatocellular, melanoma or renal cell carcinoma were enrolled in the trial. Before TCR sequencing, CD4+ and CD8+ T cells were separately sorted from peripheral blood. To sequence the TCRbeta CDR3 region, genomic DNA was isolated from the sorted cells. TCRbeta CDR3 regions were sequenced using the immunoSEQ Assay. TCRdb limited this immuneACCESS table to in-frame rearrangements with V and J called. A share of clones is missing; checked studies link under half to unresolved V genes, and the rest is unexplained. This sample has about 81,000 clones in its table, and approximately 79% of those were observed once. The ten biggest clones cover 5.5% to 7% of the sample.

The sample in question was CD4+ or CD8+ T cells sorted from blood, obtained in a trial of the OX40 agonist ivuxolimab. The V and J segments used are TRBV28 and TRBJ2-3; 8 middle bases align to TRBD1. The sequence was obtained from an adult with an advanced solid tumor such as melanoma, head and neck, liver or kidney cancer. The CDR3 in this case is CASRVDRGQTDTQYF. The nucleotide sequence is TGTGCCAGCAGAGTCGACAGGGGCCAAACAGATACGCAGTATTTT. Reference TRBV28 and TRBJ2-3 proteins supply the regions before and after the CDR3; the full variable domain is: DVKVTQSSRYLVKRTGEKVFLECVQDMDHENMFWYRQDPGLGLRLIYFSYDVKMKEKGDIPEGYSVSREKKERFSLILESASTNQTSMYLCASRVDRGQTDTQYFGPGTRLTVL.